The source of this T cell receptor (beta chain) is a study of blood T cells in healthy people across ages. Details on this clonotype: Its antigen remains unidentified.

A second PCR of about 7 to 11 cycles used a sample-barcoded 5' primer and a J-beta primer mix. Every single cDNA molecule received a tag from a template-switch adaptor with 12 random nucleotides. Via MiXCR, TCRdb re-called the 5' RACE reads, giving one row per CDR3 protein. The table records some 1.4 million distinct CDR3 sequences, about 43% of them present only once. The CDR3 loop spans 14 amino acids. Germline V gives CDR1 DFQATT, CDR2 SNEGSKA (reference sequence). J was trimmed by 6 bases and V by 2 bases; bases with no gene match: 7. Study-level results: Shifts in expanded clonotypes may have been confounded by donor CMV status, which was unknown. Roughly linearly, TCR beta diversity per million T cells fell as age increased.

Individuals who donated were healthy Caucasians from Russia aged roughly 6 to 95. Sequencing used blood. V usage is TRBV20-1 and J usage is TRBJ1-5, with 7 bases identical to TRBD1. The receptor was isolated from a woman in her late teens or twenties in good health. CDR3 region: CSARPRQGGQPQHF. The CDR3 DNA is TGCAGTGCTAGACCCAGACAGGGTGGTCAGCCCCAGCATTTT.